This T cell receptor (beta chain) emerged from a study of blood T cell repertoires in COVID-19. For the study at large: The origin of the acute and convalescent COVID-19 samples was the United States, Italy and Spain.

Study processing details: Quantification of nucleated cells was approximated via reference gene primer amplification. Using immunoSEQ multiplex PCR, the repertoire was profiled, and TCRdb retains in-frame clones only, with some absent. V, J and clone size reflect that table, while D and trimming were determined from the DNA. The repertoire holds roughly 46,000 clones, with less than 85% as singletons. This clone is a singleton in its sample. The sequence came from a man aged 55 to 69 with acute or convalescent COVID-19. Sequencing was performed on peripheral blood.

CDR3 nucleotide sequence: TGTGCCAGCAGTCCGACAGGGGAAGTCTCCTACAATGAGCAGTTCTTC. The encoded protein is CASSPTGEVSYNEQFF. This chain links TRBV27 with TRBJ2-1; 8 bases align to TRBD1. The CDR3 runs 16 residues. V lost 5 bases, J lost 0 bases, and 6 bases stayed unmatched. CDR1 is MNHEY, CDR2 SMNVEV, per germline (reference sequence).